This T cell receptor (beta chain) was recorded in a study of beta chain features in type 1 diabetes. Study-wide background: Across every sample, around 100,000,000 sorted cells were examined in total.

This CDR3 has 14 amino acids. With 6 bases clipped from V and 4 bases from J, the junction kept 6 bases outside the gene matches. CDR1 MNHEY and CDR2 SMNVEV come from the germline V gene (reference sequence). TCRB transcripts that were expressed got sequenced, as all of the isolated RNA had been reverse transcribed. Sequencing used immunoSEQ multiplex PCR; TCRdb keeps in-frame clones, though not all of them. The sample comprises 640,000 or so clones, 10% to 15% of which are singletons, and 0.022% rests with the top ten. The study's findings and limits: Researchers report that Type 1 diabetes patients had moderately but significantly shorter TCRB CDR3s across all four CD4+ subsets.

This clone appeared a few times. The antigen remains unidentified. The sequence came from a man aged 18 to 35 with type 1 diabetes. The rearrangement links TRBV27 to TRBJ1-5; 7 bases are a match to TRBD1. The material sequenced was naive CD4+ T cells from blood. CDR3 amino acids: CASSTTGYNQPQHF. CDR3 in DNA: TGTGCCAGCAGCACGACAGGGTATAATCAGCCCCAGCATTTT.